This T cell receptor (beta chain) was obtained from a study of blood T cell repertoires in COVID-19. Sequenced by immunoSEQ multiplex PCR; TCRdb stores in-frame clones only, minus some. The repertoire holds 250,000 or so clones, with over 75% as singletons. This clone is a singleton in its sample. Individuals drawn from approximately 26 US areas were roughly 18 to 95 years old. The CDR3 has 21 residues. Germline assignment: CDR1 WNHNN and CDR2 SYGVQD (reference sequence). The trim removed 7 bases at V and 2 bases at J, leaving 26 bases unmatched. This chain links TRBV10-1 with TRBJ2-3; 8 bases agree with TRBD2. The receptor comes from a woman between 35 and 50 years old who had been exposed to COVID-19. The specimen was PBMCs or T cells enriched from blood (not recorded which). CDR3 protein: CASTQETPKELSGIITDTQYF. The CDR3 coding sequence is TGCGCCAGCACTCAAGAAACCCCTAAGGAACTTAGCGGGATTATCACAGATACGCAGTATTTT.